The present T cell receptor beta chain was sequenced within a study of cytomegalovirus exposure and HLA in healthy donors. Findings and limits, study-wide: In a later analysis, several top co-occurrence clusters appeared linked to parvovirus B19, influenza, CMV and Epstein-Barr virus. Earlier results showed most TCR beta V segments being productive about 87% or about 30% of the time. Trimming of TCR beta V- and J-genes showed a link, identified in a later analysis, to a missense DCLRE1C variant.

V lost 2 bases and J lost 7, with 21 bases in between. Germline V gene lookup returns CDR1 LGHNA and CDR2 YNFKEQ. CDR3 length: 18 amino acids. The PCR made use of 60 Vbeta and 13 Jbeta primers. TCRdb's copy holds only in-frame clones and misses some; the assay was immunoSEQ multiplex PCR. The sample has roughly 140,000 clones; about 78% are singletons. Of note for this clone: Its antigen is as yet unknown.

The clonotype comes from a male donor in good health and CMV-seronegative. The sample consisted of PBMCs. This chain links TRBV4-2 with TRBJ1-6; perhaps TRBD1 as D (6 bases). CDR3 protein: CASSQSIGGGRVNSPLHF. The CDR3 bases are TGTGCCAGCAGCCAATCGATTGGGGGGGGGCGCGTAAATTCACCCCTCCACTTT.